This T cell receptor (beta chain) was sequenced during a study of beta chain features in type 1 diabetes (dated by TCRdb to the late 2010s). With regard to the full study: No differences in mean age, gender distribution, total cell number or subset yield were found between patients and healthy donors. A total of about 100,000,000 sorted cells were examined across all samples, and RNA yield correlated strongly with the number of cells per subset. In the study, TCRB repertoires of sorted circulating CD4+ T cell subsets from recently diagnosed type 1 diabetes patients were compared with those of matched healthy donors. Whereas all 30 or so donors provided naive and central memory subsets, regulatory and stem cell-like memory subsets were isolated from just 8 patients and about eight healthy donors. What the research found in general, with its limitations: At VDJ recombination sites, type 1 diabetes patients had fewer insertions and more deleted nucleotides, which implies abnormalities in thymic rearrangement. Because cDNA was sequenced instead of genomic DNA, activated cells with high expression could be over-represented, although the groups did not differ in activation or CD3 levels. A moderate but significant shortening of TCRB CDR3 length was observed in type 1 diabetes patients in all four CD4+ subsets. PCR might favor shorter templates, but patient and control samples were amplified and corrected together, so any skew would affect both groups equally. Naive, central memory and regulatory TCRB repertoires appeared to be more similar among patients than among healthy donors. HLA sub-analyses involved small numbers of individuals, so any influence of HLA type on TCRB rearrangement remained unresolved.

A distance of 8 bases separates the germline ends of V and J, which lose 9 bases and 0 bases respectively. For CDR1 and CDR2, the germline V gene (reference sequence) lists MNHNY and SVGAGI. The CDR3 numbers 13 residues from cysteine through phenylalanine. Kept here is only the CDR3 DNA, which spans 39 bases and is read in frame from base 1. From each donor, a single peripheral blood sample of 100 to 150 mL on average was drawn into heparinised tubes. Using a panel that included CD45RO, CCR7, CD25, CD127, CD95 and CD27, naive, central memory, regulatory and stem cell-like memory CD4+ T cells were sorted on a BD FACSAria II. A purity above 98% was achieved for all sorted populations. PBMCs were isolated right away by Lymphoprep density gradient centrifugation and were stained directly, without culture. Samples were stained and sorted in pairs, with one healthy donor and one patient per experiment, so that batch effects were minimized.

About this clone: The specificity of this receptor is unknown. Qualities for individual bases were not recorded, and no much larger clone is one base off.

The entire isolated RNA was reverse transcribed using the High Capacity cDNA Reverse Transcription Kit, and thus expressed TCRB transcripts were sequenced. Naive, central memory and regulatory T cell samples underwent deep immunoSEQ sequencing, averaging around 3.7 million total reads per sample. After sorted cells were lysed in RLT buffer, RNA was extracted with DNase-treated RNeasy Micro or Mini kits, with the choice depending on cell number. To prevent cross-contamination, each cell subset was processed individually, whereas patient and healthy donor samples were processed jointly. The immunoSEQ multiplex PCR was used to amplify TCRB sequences from cDNA, yielding 87-bp fragments that span the CDR3 region. The amplicons were sequenced using the Illumina HiSeq platform. Per the source publication's procedure: PCR bias was computationally corrected using synthetic template baselines, reads within Hamming distance 2 were collapsed, and singletons that could not be merged were discarded. Reads were aligned to IMGT to assign V, D and J genes, CDR3 length, and insertions or deletions at six rearrangement sites. Within each subset, clonotype counts were normalized to sorted cell number, after which true diversity and Gini coefficients were computed with the tcR R package. The overlap coefficient, calculated on TCRB nucleotide sequences, was used to measure repertoire sharing. Out-of-frame TCRB sequences from naive cells were analyzed to stand in for the pre-selection repertoire. What TCRdb holds here is the immuneACCESS table cut down to in-frame rearrangements. Part of the clones is not present; checked against another copy, under half of the missing clones reflect an unresolved V gene, and the others are unexplained. That table gives V, J and clone size, and the DNA gave D and trimming. Present in this sample are around 600,000 clones, roughly 12% of which were seen just once. The top ten hold around 0.12% of the sample.

This clonotype originated in a man in his thirties or forties with type 1 diabetes. The chain is encoded by TRBV6-6 joined to TRBJ1-4, with no confident D gene call. Sequences were obtained from naive CD4+ T cells from blood. The cell subset or site label of this sample denotes: true naive CD4+ T cells. The CDR3 reads as follows: CASLRSTNEKLFF. The DNA sequence is as follows: TGTGCCAGTCTGAGGTCAACTAATGAAAAACTGTTTTTT.